Presented here are 22 T cell receptor beta chains from one specimen sequenced in a study of cytomegalovirus exposure and HLA in healthy donors. Using immunoSEQ multiplex PCR, the repertoire was profiled, and TCRdb retains in-frame clones only, with some absent. Here the sample spans some 210,000 clones, around 87% being singletons. What was sequenced was PBMCs. Receptor source: a woman aged 18-29 years in good health and CMV-seropositive.

This chain connects TRBV25-1 to TRBJ2-7; D is perhaps TRBD2 (6 bases). The germline CDR1 and CDR2 sequences are MGHDK and SYGVNS. This CDR3 spans 15 amino acids. V was shortened by 2 bases and J by 5 bases, with 16 bases between the two germline ends. The CDR3 region has the DNA TGTGCCAGCAGTGAAATCCAATGGACGGGGGACGAGCAGTACTTC. Translation gives CASSEIQWTGDEQYF.

This clone was recorded only once. V and J are TRBV11-2 and TRBJ2-7; tentatively, D is TRBD1 (5 bases). This CDR3 is built from 16 residues. V was clipped by 0 bases and J by 0 bases, with 12 bases between them. Germline V gene lookup returns CDR1 SGHAT and CDR2 FQNNGV. The CDR3 sequence: CASSLDGAVISYEQYF. The CDR3 region has the DNA TGTGCCAGCAGCTTAGATGGGGCAGTAATCTCCTACGAGCAGTACTTC.

J is TRBJ1-3 and V is TRBV30; 9 bases are a match to TRBD1. With V trimmed by 4 bases and J by 5 bases, 6 bases remained unmatched. The CDR3 loop spans 14 amino acids. Germline CDR1 GTSNPN, CDR2 SVGIG (reference sequence). In DNA, the CDR3 is TGTGCCTGGATCACCGGGACAGGGAGAAACACCATATATTTT. Translated: CAWITGTGRNTIYF.

V gene TRBV5-6 combines with J gene TRBJ1-2, with D hard to call. There are 15 residues in the CDR3. Germline lookup yields CDR1 SGHDT and CDR2 YYEEEE. Trimming removed 2 bases at V and 6 bases at J, with 17 bases between. CDR3 DNA: TGTGCCAGCAGCTTTGAGAGAGGGTTGGGGAATGGCTACACCTTC. Translation gives CASSFERGLGNGYTF.

This clone has a single count. This chain links TRBV27 with TRBJ1-1; D might be TRBD1 (6 bases). Germline V gene lookup returns CDR1 MNHEY and CDR2 SMNVEV (reference sequence). The germline V and J ends were trimmed by 6 bases and 1 base, with 18 bases remaining between them. The CDR3 is 16 residues long. The CDR3 sequence is CASRMTGEEPNTEAFF. The DNA of the CDR3 is TGTGCCAGCAGGATGACAGGAGAAGAACCGAACACTGAAGCTTTCTTT.

V gene TRBV5-1 combines with J gene TRBJ1-1; 10 bases fit TRBD1. Trimming took 4 bases from V and 5 from J; bases not matched to a gene: 5. CDR1 is SGHRS, CDR2 YFSETQ, per germline. The CDR3 is 14 residues long. The CDR3 nucleotides read TGCGCCAGCAGCGCAGACAGGGGGCTTACTGAAGCTTTCTTT. Residues: CASSADRGLTEAFF.

The chain employs TRBV6-5 and TRBJ2-7; D is unclear. CDR1 and CDR2 (germline): MNHEY, SVGAGI. V was shortened by 3 bases and J by 3 bases, with 9 bases between the two germline ends. There are 13 residues in the CDR3. As DNA, the CDR3 is TGTGCCAGCAGTTATGCAGGAAACTACGAGCAGTACTTC. Translating it yields CASSYAGNYEQYF.

This chain links TRBV6-6 with TRBJ2-1; 8 bases line up with TRBD2. After removal of 7 bases from V and 5 bases from J, the junction contained 1 base not matched to a gene. Germline V gene sequence: CDR1 MNHNY, CDR2 SVGAGI (reference sequence). This CDR3 contains 12 residues. The CDR3, as DNA: TGTGCCAGCACAGCGGGGGACAATGAGCAGTTCTTC. It codes for CASTAGDNEQFF.

Only one count was recorded for this clone. This chain links TRBV28 with TRBJ2-2; 8 nucleotides match TRBD2. This CDR3 region has 18 residues. The trim removed 5 bases at V and 4 bases at J, leaving 15 bases unmatched. CDR1 MDHEN and CDR2 SYDVKM come from the germline V gene. CDR3 region: CASSPPSIAGTGTGELFF. CDR3 nucleotides: TGTGCCAGCAGTCCTCCCTCGATAGCGGGAACGGGCACCGGGGAGCTGTTTTTT.

The V gene is TRBV6-1, the J gene TRBJ2-5; the match to TRBD1 covers 8 bases. This CDR3 is built from 14 residues. V shed 3 bases and J 10 bases; nucleotides not matched to a gene: 10. Germline CDR1 and CDR2: MNHNS and SASEGT. The CDR3 is CASSDVSGGAVQYF. CDR3 in DNA: TGTGCCAGCAGTGATGTCTCAGGGGGCGCGGTCCAGTACTTC.

This chain uses TRBV29-1 with TRBJ2-2; 9 nucleotides align to TRBD1. From germline, CDR1 is SQVTM and CDR2 ANQGSEA. The CDR3 is 15 amino acids. V lost 0 bases, J lost 5 bases, and 4 bases stayed unmatched. The chain's CDR3 is CSVEDLQGATGELFF. The CDR3 coding sequence is TGCAGCGTTGAAGATCTACAGGGGGCGACCGGGGAGCTGTTTTTT.

The J gene is TRBJ2-5, the V gene TRBV9, with D maybe TRBD1 (6 bases). V gave up 2 bases and J gave up 5 bases, with 13 bases separating them. Germline V gene data show CDR1 as SGDLS and CDR2 as YYNGEE. CDR3 length equals 14 residues. CDR3 nucleotide sequence: TGTGCCAGCAGCGTGACAGGTGAACGGGAGACCCAGTACTTC. Its translation: CASSVTGERETQYF.

The chain carries TRBV2 and TRBJ2-2, with TRBD2 as a possible D gene (5 bases). V lost 1 base, J lost 5 bases, and 11 bases lay in between. The CDR3 consists of 15 residues. Germline CDR1 reads SNHLY; CDR2 reads FYNNEI. CDR3 nucleotide sequence: TGTGCCAGCAGTGAAGAGGGAGCCGGAACCGGGGAGCTGTTTTTT. Protein: CASSEEGAGTGELFF.

In DNA form, the CDR3 reads TGTGCCAGCAGTGAACTAGGGGGAGGGTCCTACGAGCAGTACTTC. This encodes CASSELGGGSYEQYF. The chain employs TRBV2 and TRBJ2-7, with a possible D match to TRBD2 (7 bases). The germline V gene has CDR1 SNHLY and CDR2 FYNNEI. The CDR3 extends over 15 amino acids. Between the trimmed V and J ends, which lost 2 bases and 1 base, there was a span of 12 bases.

This clone was detected once. The CDR3 DNA reads as TGCGCCAGCAAACGAACGGACTATGGCTACACCTTC. It is translated as CASKRTDYGYTF. V gene TRBV10-2 combines with J gene TRBJ1-2; D is unclear. V lost 7 bases to trimming and J lost 3 bases, with 9 bases between them. The CDR3 has 12 amino acids. Germline CDR1 and CDR2: WSHSY and SAAADI.

V is TRBV28 and J is TRBJ2-7; a possible D gene is TRBD2 (6 bases). Germline CDR1 is MDHEN and CDR2 is SYDVKM. There are 14 residues in the CDR3. V lost 3 bases to trimming and J lost 3 bases, with 12 bases between them. CDR3 bases: TGTGCCAGCAGTTTGTCGGGGGATCTCTACGAGCAGTACTTC. Translating it yields CASSLSGDLYEQYF.

The V and J genes are TRBV11-3 and TRBJ2-1, with a tentative D call TRBD1 (6 bases). V was pared by 4 bases and J by 4 bases, with 11 bases between. The CDR3 length is 14 residues. Looked up from germline, CDR1 is SGHNT and CDR2 is YENEEA. The CDR3 here is CASSSRDIYNEQFF. The DNA of the CDR3 is TGTGCCAGCAGCTCCCGGGACATTTACAATGAGCAGTTCTTC.

This clone occurred a few times. CDR3 coding DNA: TGTGCCTGGGGACAGGGGACCATCTCCAACACTGAAGCTTTCTTT. It encodes CAWGQGTISNTEAFF. The chain carries TRBV30 and TRBJ1-1; 9 nucleotides match TRBD1. Germline CDR1 reads GTSNPN; CDR2 reads SVGIG (reference sequence). V was clipped by 5 bases and J by 2 bases; unmatched bases: 9. This CDR3 has 15 amino acids.

The chain is built from TRBV4-2 and TRBJ1-1; D not resolved. Germline V gives CDR1 LGHNA, CDR2 YNFKEQ. The CDR3 is made up of 17 amino acids. Between the trimmed V and J ends, which lost 0 bases and 10 bases, there was a span of 24 bases. The CDR3 loop is CASSQDPATTSASGAFF. The CDR3 DNA reads as TGTGCCAGCAGCCAAGATCCCGCCACGACGAGTGCCTCGGGAGCTTTCTTT.

Only one count was recorded for this clone. The CDR3 DNA reads TGTGCCAGCAGGAAGACAGGGACGGGTCAGCCCCAGCATTTT. This translates into CASRKTGTGQPQHF. V and J are TRBV28 and TRBJ1-5; 7 nucleotides match TRBD1. Germline values: CDR1 MDHEN, CDR2 SYDVKM. The CDR3 runs to 14 residues. The V gene end was trimmed by 6 bases and the J gene end by 6 bases; junction bases not matched to a gene: 8.

The chain combines TRBV27 with TRBJ2-1; TRBD2 matches at 9 bases. J gave up 7 bases and V 2 bases, and 12 bases lay outside the gene matches. Germline-derived CDR1 and CDR2 are MNHEY and SMNVEV (reference sequence). The CDR3 sequence is 17 residues long. CDR3 protein: CASSLRGGGRAGNEQFF. Here the CDR3 DNA reads TGTGCCAGCAGTTTACGTGGCGGCGGGAGGGCCGGGAATGAGCAGTTCTTC.

This sequence joins TRBV6-1 and TRBJ1-1; 9 bases agree with TRBD1. This CDR3 contains 14 residues. Trimming cost V 5 bases and J 4 bases; bases outside gene matches: 5. Germline V gene lookup returns CDR1 MNHNS and CDR2 SASEGT. CDR3 nucleotides: TGTGCCAGCAGTAAACAGGGGGCTGGCACTGAAGCTTTCTTT. Its translation is CASSKQGAGTEAFF.